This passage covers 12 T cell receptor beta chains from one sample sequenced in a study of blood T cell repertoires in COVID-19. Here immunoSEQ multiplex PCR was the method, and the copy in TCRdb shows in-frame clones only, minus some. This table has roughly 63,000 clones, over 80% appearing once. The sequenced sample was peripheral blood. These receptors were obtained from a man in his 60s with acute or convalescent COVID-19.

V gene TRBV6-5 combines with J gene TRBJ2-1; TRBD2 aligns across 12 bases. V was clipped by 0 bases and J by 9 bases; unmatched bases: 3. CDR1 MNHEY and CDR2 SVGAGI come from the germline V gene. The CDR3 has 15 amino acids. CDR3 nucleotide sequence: TGTGCCAGCAGTTACTCGCCTAGCGGGAGGGGTGAGCAGTTCTTC. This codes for CASSYSPSGRGEQFF.

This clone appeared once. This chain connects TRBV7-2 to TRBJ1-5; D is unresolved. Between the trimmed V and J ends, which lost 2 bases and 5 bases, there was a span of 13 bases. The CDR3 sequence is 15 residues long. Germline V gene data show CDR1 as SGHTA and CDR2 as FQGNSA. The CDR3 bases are TGTGCCAGCAGCTTATTCGGTAGGGAGGATCAGCCCCAGCATTTT. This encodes CASSLFGREDQPQHF. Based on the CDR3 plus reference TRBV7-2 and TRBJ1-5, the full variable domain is GAGVSQSPSNKVTEKGKDVELRCDPISGHTALYWYRQSLGQGLEFLIYFQGNSAPDKSGLPSDRFSAERTGGSVSTLTIQRTQQEDSAVYLCASSLFGREDQPQHFGDGTRLSIL.

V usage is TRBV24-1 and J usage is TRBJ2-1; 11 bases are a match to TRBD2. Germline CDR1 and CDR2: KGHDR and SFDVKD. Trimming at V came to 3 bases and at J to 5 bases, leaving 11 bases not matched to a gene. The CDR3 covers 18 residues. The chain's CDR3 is CATSDPISGRAWNNEQFF. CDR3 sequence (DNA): TGTGCCACCAGTGATCCAATTAGCGGGAGGGCATGGAACAATGAGCAGTTCTTC.

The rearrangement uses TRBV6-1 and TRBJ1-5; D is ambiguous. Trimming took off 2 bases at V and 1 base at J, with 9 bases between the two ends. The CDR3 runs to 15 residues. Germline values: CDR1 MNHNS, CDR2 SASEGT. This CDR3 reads CASSEIGRSNQPQHF. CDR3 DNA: TGTGCCAGCAGTGAAATTGGCAGAAGCAATCAGCCCCAGCATTTT.

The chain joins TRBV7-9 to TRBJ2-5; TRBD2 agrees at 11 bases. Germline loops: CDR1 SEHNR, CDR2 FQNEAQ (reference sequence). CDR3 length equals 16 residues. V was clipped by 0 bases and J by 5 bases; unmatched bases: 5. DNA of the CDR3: TGTGCCAGCAGCTTAGCCCGAACTAGCGGGAGCGAGACCCAGTACTTC. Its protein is CASSLARTSGSETQYF.

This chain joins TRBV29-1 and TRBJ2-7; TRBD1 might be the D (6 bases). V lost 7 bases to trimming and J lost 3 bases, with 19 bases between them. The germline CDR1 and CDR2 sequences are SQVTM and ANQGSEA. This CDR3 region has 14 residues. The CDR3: CSASSGRGSYEQYF. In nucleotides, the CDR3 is TGCAGCGCCAGCTCGGGCAGGGGAAGCTACGAGCAGTACTTC.

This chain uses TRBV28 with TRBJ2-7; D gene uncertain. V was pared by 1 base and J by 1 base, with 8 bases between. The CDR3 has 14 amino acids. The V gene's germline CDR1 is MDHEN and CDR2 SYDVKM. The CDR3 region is CASSLLIASYEQYF. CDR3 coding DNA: TGTGCCAGCAGTTTATTAATAGCTTCCTACGAGCAGTACTTC.

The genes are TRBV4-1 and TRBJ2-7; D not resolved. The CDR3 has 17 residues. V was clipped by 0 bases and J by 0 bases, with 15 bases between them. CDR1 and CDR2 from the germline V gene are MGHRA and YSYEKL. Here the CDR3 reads CASSQEASGPASYEQYF. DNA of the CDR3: TGCGCCAGCAGCCAAGAGGCGTCAGGTCCGGCCTCCTACGAGCAGTACTTC.

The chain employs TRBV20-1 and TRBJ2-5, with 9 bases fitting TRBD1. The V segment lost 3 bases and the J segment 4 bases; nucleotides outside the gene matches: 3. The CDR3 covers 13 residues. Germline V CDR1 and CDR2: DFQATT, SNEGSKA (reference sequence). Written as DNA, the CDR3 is TGCAGTGCTAGTGGGACAGGGAGAGAGACCCAGTACTTC. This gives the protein CSASGTGRETQYF.

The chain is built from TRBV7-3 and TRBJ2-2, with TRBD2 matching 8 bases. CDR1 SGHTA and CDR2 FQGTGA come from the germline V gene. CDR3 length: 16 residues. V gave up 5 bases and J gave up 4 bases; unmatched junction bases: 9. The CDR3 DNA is TGTGCCAGCAGCCCCCGGGCAGCGGGAGCCACCGGGGAGCTGTTTTTT. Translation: CASSPRAAGATGELFF.

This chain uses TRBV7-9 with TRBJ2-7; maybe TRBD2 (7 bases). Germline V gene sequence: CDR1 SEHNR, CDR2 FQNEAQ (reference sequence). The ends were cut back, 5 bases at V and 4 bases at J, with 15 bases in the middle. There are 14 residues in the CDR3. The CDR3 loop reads CASSPPAGAYEQYF. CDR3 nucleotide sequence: TGTGCCAGCAGCCCCCCGGCGGGGGCGTACGAGCAGTACTTC.

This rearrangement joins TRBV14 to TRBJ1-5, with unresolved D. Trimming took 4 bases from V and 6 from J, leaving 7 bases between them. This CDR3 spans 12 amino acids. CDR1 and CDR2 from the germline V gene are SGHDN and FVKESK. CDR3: CASSLVGQPQHF. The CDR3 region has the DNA TGTGCCAGCAGCCTCGTCGGTCAGCCCCAGCATTTT. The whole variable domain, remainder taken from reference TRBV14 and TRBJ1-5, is EAGVTQFPSHSVIEKGQTVTLRCDPISGHDNLYWYRRVMGKEIKFLLHFVKESKQDESGMPNNRFLAERTGGTYSTLKVQPAELEDSGVYFCASSLVGQPQHFGDGTRLSIL.